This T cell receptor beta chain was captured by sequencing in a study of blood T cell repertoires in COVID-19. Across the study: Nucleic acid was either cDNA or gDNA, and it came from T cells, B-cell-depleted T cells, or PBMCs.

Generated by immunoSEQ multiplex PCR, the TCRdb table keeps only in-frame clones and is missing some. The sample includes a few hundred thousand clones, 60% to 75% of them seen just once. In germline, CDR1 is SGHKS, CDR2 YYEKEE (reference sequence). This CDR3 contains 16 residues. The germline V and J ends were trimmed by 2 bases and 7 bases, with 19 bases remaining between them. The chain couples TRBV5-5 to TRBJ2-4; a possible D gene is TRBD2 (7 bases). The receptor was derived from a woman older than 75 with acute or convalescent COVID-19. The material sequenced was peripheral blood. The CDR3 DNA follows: TGTGCCAGCAGCTTTGGCAGGGAGGGGGGAGTGAACATTCAGTACTTC. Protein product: CASSFGREGGVNIQYF.